The following is a T cell receptor (beta chain) sequence with its context. Its binding antigen is unknown. No much larger clonotype is one base removed from it; base qualities were not supplied. These data belong to a study of blood T cells in healthy people across ages (dated by TCRdb to the mid-2010s). Study-wide context: In model experiments, template switching captured about one uniquely barcoded TCR beta cDNA molecule for every two T cells. To avoid experimental bias, donors of different ages were distributed randomly across sequencing lanes. Two additional independent replicas of 1 million unique cDNA reads from the same blood draw were analyzed for two donors (one aged 18 to 30 and one aged 80 or older). Using deep sequencing normalized with unique cDNA molecular identifiers, the study measured how TCR beta repertoire diversity changes with age. Donors were grouped into four age groups: young (average roughly 15 years), middle-aged (less than 40), aged (about 60) and long-lived (around 80). The paper as a whole reports these results and caveats: Total diversity estimates from one million sequenced T cells were considered lower bounds and underestimates. Observed TCR beta diversity per million T cells fell roughly linearly with age, and a significant reduction was already apparent by age around 40. The CMV infection status of donors was not known, potentially confounding age-related changes in expanded clonotypes. Conclusive comparison of naive and antigen-experienced compartments was prevented by the profiling of bulk unsorted PBMCs. The percentage of naive T cells measured by flow cytometry correlated strongly with observed TCR beta diversity. Compared with the aged group, the long-lived group had more naive CD4+ T cells, fewer expanded clones and increased TCR diversity, a pattern suggesting age selection.

The receptor library was made with 5' RACE. The reads were generated on an Illumina HiSeq 2500. A second roughly 6 to 12 cycle PCR used a sample-barcoded 5' primer and a J-beta primer mix. A unique molecular identifier was introduced onto each TCR beta cDNA molecule by a template-switch 5' adaptor carrying 12 random nucleotides. Each sample yielded at least 2.5 million CDR3-containing paired-end reads. The Mint cDNA synthesis kit, primed by a TRBC-specific oligonucleotide, was used to synthesize first-strand cDNA from all RNA. After uracil-DNA glycosylase treatment, a first 18-cycle PCR used universal primers M1SS and BC2_uni_R on all cDNA. The study's processing was this. For normalization, 1 million high-quality reads, each with a distinct molecular identifier, were randomly selected from each sample. Reads with shared molecular identifiers were discarded instead of being binned into consensus sequences. MiTCR, set to a Q25 quality threshold and the strictest error-elimination algorithm, was used for CDR3 identification, clonotype clustering and error correction. Lower-bound total TCR beta diversity was estimated with a nonparametric unseen species model using Euler transformation. TCRdb reprocessing: public reads trimmed at Q25 with fastp, clones called with MiXCR, in-frame beta chains kept. Merged by CDR3 protein, the rows form single entries marked with the most common genes and DNA. TCRdb, not the original authors, processed these V and J calls. Present in this sample are around 1.7 million distinct CDR3 sequences, roughly 27% of which were seen just once. The ten largest clones represent about 7.7% of the sample.

The approximately 41 donors, aged about 6 to 100 years, were systemically healthy Caucasian individuals from Russia. Approximately 9.3 milliliters of peripheral blood were drawn from each donor into EDTA-treated Vacutainer tubes. Ficoll-Paque density-gradient centrifugation was used to isolate PBMCs, with at least 6.5 million per sample. Trizol reagent was used to extract total RNA from PBMCs, with at least 5 micrograms per sample. For every donor, flow cytometry on a PBMC aliquot measured the percentage of naive CD45RAhigh/CD27high T cells. This receptor was identified in a woman under 40 in good health. The sample consisted of blood.

The CDR3 here reads CASSLEVPGDGYTF. The DNA reads as follows: TGCGCCAGCAGCTTGGAGGTACCAGGTGATGGCTACACCTTC. The chain is encoded by TRBV5-1 joined to TRBJ1-2; the D gene remains uncertain. Deletion took 0 bases off V and 6 bases off J, with a span of 12 bases between the germline ends. The CDR3 runs 14 residues from the cysteine to the phenylalanine. The kept DNA is CDR3 alone, 42 bases in frame from the first base. According to the germline V gene, CDR1 reads SGHRS and CDR2 reads YFSETQ.